The 5 T cell receptor beta chains below were found in one sample sequenced in a study of shared clonotypes between healthy human individuals. Clones were sequenced by immunoSEQ multiplex PCR, and TCRdb holds only the in-frame ones, with some missing. This sample has around 2.5 million clones, with 80% to 95% found just once. Sequencing used naive CD4+ T cells from PBMCs. Documented subset: CD45RA+ positively selected. The receptors come from a man in his late teens or twenties in good health. Some clones in this sample may be carry-over from other donors' samples.

The CDR3 nucleotides are TGCAGCGTAAGTAGTAGCTCCTACGAGCAGTACTTC. Translation gives CSVSSSSYEQYF. This chain connects TRBV29-1 to TRBJ2-7; D call uncertain. The CDR3 has 12 amino acids. The V end was cut by 6 bases, the J end by 0 bases, with 9 bases between. The germline V gene encodes CDR1 SQVTM and CDR2 ANQGSEA.

This clone has just one count. The V call is TRBV6-6, the J call TRBJ2-7, with 8 bases aligning to TRBD2. The V and J ends lost 7 bases and 2 bases, in that order; junction bases with no gene match: 7. Germline CDR1 and CDR2: MNHNY and SVGAGI (reference sequence). The CDR3 sequence is 14 residues long. CDR3 DNA sequence: TGTGCCAGCACCGTAGCGGGACCCCCCTACGAGCAGTACTTC. It specifies CASTVAGPPYEQYF.

V and J are TRBV28 and TRBJ1-3; D is perhaps TRBD1 (6 bases). The CDR3 totals 14 residues. V shed 6 bases and J shed 1 base, with 10 bases lying between them. CDR1 MDHEN and CDR2 SYDVKM come from the germline V gene. CDR3 nucleotide sequence: TGTGCCAGCAGGCAGAGGGGGTCTGGAAACACCATATATTTT. Translated, it gives CASRQRGSGNTIYF.

V and J are TRBV19 and TRBJ2-1; D possibly corresponds to TRBD2 (6 bases). V was clipped by 6 bases and J by 5 bases, with 14 bases between them. CDR1 is LNHDA and CDR2 is SQIVND in the germline V gene (reference sequence). The CDR3 length is 14 residues. CDR3: CASSWGDRDNEQFF. In nucleotides, the CDR3 is TGTGCCAGTAGCTGGGGGGACCGAGACAATGAGCAGTTCTTC. The full variable domain, with the rest looked up from reference TRBV19 and TRBJ2-1, is DGGITQSPKYLFRKEGQNVTLSCEQNLNHDAMYWYRQDPGQGLRLIYYSQIVNDFQKGDIAEGYSVSREKKESFPLTVTSAQKNPTAFYLCASSWGDRDNEQFFGPGTRLTVL.

Only one count was recorded for this clone. The V and J genes are TRBV4-3 and TRBJ1-1; TRBD1 is a possible D gene (5 bases). CDR1 is LGHNA, CDR2 YSLEER, per germline. V shed 0 bases and J shed 4 bases, with 12 bases lying between them. The CDR3 length is 15 residues. CDR3 sequence reads: CASSQEAGRGTEAFF. In nucleotides, the CDR3 is TGCGCCAGCAGCCAAGAAGCGGGGAGGGGCACTGAAGCTTTCTTT.